This passage covers 25 T cell receptor beta chains from one sample sequenced in a study of shared clonotypes between healthy human individuals. Here immunoSEQ multiplex PCR was the method, and the copy in TCRdb shows in-frame clones only, minus some. The sample yields some 1,600,000 clones, 98% seen once. The sequencing sample was made of naive CD4+ T cells sorted from blood. Specified subset: CD45RA+ positively selected. The receptors here all came from a man aged 25 to 40 in good health.

A single count supports this clone. The CDR3 bases are TGTGCCAGCAGTGAAAGGGGCCCAGGGGACGGTGGCTACACCTTC. This encodes CASSERGPGDGGYTF. This rearrangement joins TRBV6-1 to TRBJ1-2; TRBD1 is a possible D gene (6 bases). V shed 2 bases and J shed 7 bases, with 17 bases lying between them. The V gene's germline CDR1 is MNHNS and CDR2 SASEGT. The CDR3 is made up of 15 amino acids.

This clone showed up just once. The rearrangement links TRBV19 to TRBJ2-7; 9 bases line up with TRBD2. Germline-derived CDR1 and CDR2 are LNHDA and SQIVND (reference sequence). This CDR3 has 13 residues. V lost 5 bases to trimming and J lost 9 bases; unmatched junction nucleotides: 8. The CDR3 DNA reads as TGTGCCAGTAGTCCGCGGACTAGCGAAGGGCAGTACTTC. It translates to CASSPRTSEGQYF.

A word on this clone: The sample has other DNA sequences that encode this CDR3 too. The gene calls are TRBV4-1 and TRBJ2-7; D not certain. CDR3 length equals 12 residues. V gave up 1 base and J gave up 2 bases, with 3 bases separating them. Germline V lookup: CDR1 MGHRA, CDR2 YSYEKL. The CDR3 region is CASSQGAYEQYF. The CDR3 nucleotides are TGCGCCAGCAGCCAAGGGGCCTACGAGCAGTACTTC.

The chain links TRBV28 to TRBJ2-7; TRBD2 might be the D (6 bases). V was clipped by 1 base and J by 7 bases, with 23 bases between them. From germline, CDR1 is MDHEN and CDR2 SYDVKM. The CDR3 contains 17 residues. The CDR3 coding sequence is TGTGCCAGCAGTTTATTTCCTCCGGGACGGGGAGGTGGGGAGCAGTACTTC. Encoded protein: CASSLFPPGRGGGEQYF.

The J gene is TRBJ2-7, the V gene TRBV7-6; 7 nucleotides agree with TRBD2. The V segment lost 5 bases and the J segment 6 bases; nucleotides outside the gene matches: 13. This CDR3 has 15 amino acids. CDR1 and CDR2 (germline): SGHVS, FNYEAQ. This CDR3 reads CASSPIAGVPTEQYF. CDR3 nucleotide sequence: TGTGCCAGCAGCCCAATTGCGGGAGTCCCTACCGAGCAGTACTTC.

J is TRBJ2-7 and V is TRBV19; D remains unclear. CDR3 size: 14 residues. V was clipped by 3 bases and J by 2 bases, with 11 bases between them. Germline values: CDR1 LNHDA, CDR2 SQIVND (reference sequence). CDR3 sequence (DNA): TGTGCCAGTAGTATTTTCGGCACGACCTACGAGCAGTACTTC. Residues: CASSIFGTTYEQYF.

Comments on this clone: Other nucleotide sequences from this sample produce the same CDR3. V and J are TRBV5-1 and TRBJ2-2, with D maybe TRBD2 (5 bases). The CDR3 has 18 residues. V lost 1 base to trimming and J lost 0 bases, with 16 bases between them. Germline V lookup: CDR1 SGHRS, CDR2 YFSETQ. In DNA, the CDR3 is TGCGCCAGCAGCTTGCGGTTAACCGGGGTCACGAACACCGGGGAGCTGTTTTTT. Protein: CASSLRLTGVTNTGELFF. Variable domain in full (rest from reference TRBV5-1 and TRBJ2-2): KAGVTQTPRYLIKTRGQQVTLSCSPISGHRSVSWYQQTPGQGLQFLFEYFSETQRNKGNFPGRFSGRQFSNSRSEMNVSTLELGDSALYLCASSLRLTGVTNTGELFFGEGSRLTVL.

The genes are TRBV28 and TRBJ2-3; no reliable D call. V dropped 6 bases and J dropped 2 bases, with 12 bases sitting between them. The germline V gene has CDR1 MDHEN and CDR2 SYDVKM. The CDR3 runs to 14 residues. The CDR3 spells CASSEGRYTDTQYF. The CDR3 DNA reads as TGTGCCAGCAGCGAAGGGCGATACACAGATACGCAGTATTTT.

This chain links TRBV4-1 with TRBJ2-7; weak D call: TRBD2 (5 bases). The CDR3 length is 16 residues. The V and J ends lost 4 bases and 0 bases respectively, with 16 bases between them. Per germline, CDR1 MGHRA and CDR2 YSYEKL. As DNA, the CDR3 is TGCGCCAGCAGCCCCCGGGGAGCGAGCGCCTCCTACGAGCAGTACTTC. Protein sequence: CASSPRGASASYEQYF.

As to this clone: Within the sample, other DNA sequences also encode this same CDR3. The J gene is TRBJ2-7, the V gene TRBV18, with 8 bases fitting TRBD1. With 1 base clipped from V and 3 bases from J, the junction kept 5 bases outside the gene matches. The V gene's germline CDR1 is KGHSH and CDR2 LQKENI. CDR3 length equals 15 residues. CDR3 in DNA: TGTGCCAGCTCACCACTATCAGGGGGCGGCTACGAGCAGTACTTC. As protein: CASSPLSGGGYEQYF.

In regard to this clone: The junction departs from the called germline gene at one end, perhaps through a read error. The chain couples TRBV6-6 to TRBJ2-7; a possible D gene is TRBD1 (5 bases). Looked up from germline, CDR1 is MNHNY and CDR2 is SVGAGI (reference sequence). CDR3 length: 13 residues. The CDR3 region is CAGRGSGLDEQYF. DNA for the CDR3: TGTGCCGGCAGAGGTTCAGGGTTGGACGAGCAGTACTTC.

Turning to this clone: Additional DNA sequences in this sample encode the identical CDR3. CDR3 protein: CASSPPPDTQYF. CDR3 sequence (DNA): TGTGCCAGCTCACCACCGCCAGATACGCAGTATTTT. The chain links TRBV18 to TRBJ2-3; D is unresolved. The germline V and J ends were trimmed by 0 bases and 4 bases, with 2 bases remaining between them. CDR1 KGHSH and CDR2 LQKENI come from the germline V gene. CDR3 size: 12 residues. Using reference TRBV18 and TRBJ2-3 for the parts outside the CDR3, the full variable domain is NAGVMQNPRHLVRRRGQEARLRCSPMKGHSHVYWYRQLPEEGLKFMVYLQKENIIDESGMPKERFSAEFPKEGPSILRIQQVVRGDSAAYFCASSPPPDTQYFGPGTRLTVL.

The chain has TRBV28 and TRBJ2-7; D not certain. Trimming stripped 3 bases from V and 3 bases from J, with 12 bases between. CDR3 length equals 14 residues. Germline V gene lookup returns CDR1 MDHEN and CDR2 SYDVKM. The CDR3 bases are TGTGCCAGCAGTTTCTCTGGCCCCCACTACGAGCAGTACTTC. It encodes CASSFSGPHYEQYF.

The chain is built from TRBV28 and TRBJ2-5, with 8 bases that match TRBD2. This CDR3 has 15 amino acids. Germline V gene sequence: CDR1 MDHEN, CDR2 SYDVKM. J was trimmed by 1 base and V by 5 bases; bases with no gene match: 6. DNA for the CDR3: TGTGCCAGCAGTCCCAGCGGGAGTGGCCAAGAGACCCAGTACTTC. Protein: CASSPSGSGQETQYF. The full variable domain, in which reference TRBV28 and TRBJ2-5 provide the parts outside the CDR3, is DVKVTQSSRYLVKRTGEKVFLECVQDMDHENMFWYRQDPGLGLRLIYFSYDVKMKEKGDIPEGYSVSREKKERFSLILESASTNQTSMYLCASSPSGSGQETQYFGPGTRLLVL.

This clone was counted once. The chain is built from TRBV7-9 and TRBJ1-1; no definite D call. The V and J ends lost 2 bases and 2 bases respectively, with 6 bases between them. The CDR3 extends over 13 amino acids. The germline gives CDR1 SEHNR, CDR2 FQNEAQ (reference sequence). This chain's CDR3 is CASSLRGNTEAFF. Here the CDR3 DNA reads TGTGCCAGCAGCTTACGGGGTAACACTGAAGCTTTCTTT. Filled out from reference TRBV7-9 and TRBJ1-1, the complete variable domain reads DTGVSQNPRHKITKRGQNVTFRCDPISEHNRLYWYRQTLGQGPEFLTYFQNEAQLEKSRLLSDRFSAERPKGSFSTLEIQRTEQGDSAMYLCASSLRGNTEAFFGQGTRLTVV.

The chain recombines TRBV29-1 with TRBJ1-1, with D possibly being TRBD1 (6 bases). V shed 4 bases and J shed 5 bases, with 14 bases lying between them. This CDR3 is 13 amino acids long. CDR1 and CDR2 (germline): SQVTM, ANQGSEA. CDR3 bases: TGCAGCGTTGTTGAAGGGGGAGAAACTGAAGCTTTCTTT. Translation: CSVVEGGETEAFF.

The chain uses TRBV27 and TRBJ1-4; TRBD1 aligns across 7 bases. The CDR3 spans 15 residues. Germline V CDR1 and CDR2: MNHEY, SMNVEV (reference sequence). Losses at the gene ends were 5 bases for V and 8 bases for J; bases not matched to a gene: 11. CDR3 DNA: TGTGCCAGCAGTCCCCTCAGGGGGAATCAGGAAAAACTGTTTTTT. Translating gives CASSPLRGNQEKLFF.

The chain employs TRBV7-8 and TRBJ1-3; TRBD1 is a possible D gene (6 bases). Per the germline V gene, CDR1 is SGHVS and CDR2 is FQNEAQ. The CDR3 contains 16 residues. Deletions cut 1 base from V and 4 bases from J, with 14 bases between. CDR3 nucleotide sequence: TGTGCCAGCAGCTTAGTCCCCGGGACAAGCGGAAACACCATATATTTT. Protein sequence: CASSLVPGTSGNTIYF.

This clone was counted once. The V and J genes are TRBV18 and TRBJ2-7, with D possibly being TRBD1 or TRBD2 (5 bases each). The CDR3 is made up of 14 amino acids. From germline, CDR1 is KGHSH and CDR2 LQKENI. Trimming removed 4 bases from V and 3 bases from J, with 13 bases in between. The CDR3 nucleotides read TGTGCCAGCTCACGAGACGGGGCCAGCTACGAGCAGTACTTC. This gives the protein CASSRDGASYEQYF.

About this clone itself: The same CDR3 arises from other DNA sequences in this sample as well. V usage is TRBV7-9 and J usage is TRBJ1-1; D not certain. The CDR3 covers 13 residues. V lost 2 bases to trimming and J lost 1 base, with 5 bases between them. Germline CDR1 and CDR2: SEHNR and FQNEAQ (reference sequence). The CDR3 protein is CASSLTRNTEAFF. CDR3 nucleotides: TGTGCCAGCAGCTTAACCAGGAACACTGAAGCTTTCTTT.

This clone was observed a few times. The sample holds other DNA sequences that translate to the same CDR3. J is TRBJ2-3 and V is TRBV5-4; D is ambiguous. Between the trimmed V and J ends, which lost 0 bases and 0 bases, there was a span of 5 bases. This CDR3 is 14 amino acids long. Germline CDR1 SGHNT, CDR2 YYREEE (reference sequence). The CDR3 sequence is CASSLGGSTDTQYF. The CDR3 DNA sequence: TGTGCCAGCAGCTTGGGGGGTAGCACAGATACGCAGTATTTT.

The chain couples TRBV5-4 to TRBJ2-1; 8 positions agree with TRBD2. This CDR3 is 15 amino acids long. Germline CDR1 SGHNT, CDR2 YYREEE (reference sequence). V shed 9 bases, J shed 0 bases, and the junction held 8 bases outside the gene matches. In nucleotides, the CDR3 is TGTGCCATCTCCGGGGGGGGTAGCTCCTACAATGAGCAGTTCTTC. Protein: CAISGGGSSYNEQFF.

This chain joins TRBV25-1 and TRBJ1-2; D ambiguous. CDR3 length: 16 residues. V shed 4 bases and J shed 0 bases, with 15 bases lying between them. Germline CDR1 is MGHDK and CDR2 is SYGVNS. The CDR3 DNA reads as TGTGCCAGCAGTGCCGGACGGACTAAAGCTAACTATGGCTACACCTTC. It specifies CASSAGRTKANYGYTF.

The V and J genes are TRBV10-3 and TRBJ1-5; 10 positions match TRBD1. V dropped 6 bases and J dropped 5; count of bases not matched to a gene: 7. The germline V gene encodes CDR1 ENHRY and CDR2 SYGVKD. The CDR3 runs to 15 residues. CDR3 nucleotides: TGTGCCATCAGCCTAGGGACAGGGGAGGATCAGCCCCAGCATTTT. As protein: CAISLGTGEDQPQHF.

The rearrangement links TRBV6-6 to TRBJ2-3; 10 bases fit TRBD1. CDR3 length: 14 residues. CDR1 and CDR2 (germline): MNHNY, SVGAGI (reference sequence). Trimming cost V 5 bases and J 8 bases; bases outside gene matches: 7. CDR3 region: CASSPGTGDFTQYF. CDR3 DNA: TGTGCCAGCAGTCCCGGGACAGGGGATTTTACGCAGTATTTT.